This TCR beta chain was profiled in a study of molecular identifiers for immune sequencing clone quantification. Study information: Five portions were made in replicates from RNA of approximately 22,000 or 94,000 naive CD8 cells, and four underwent sequencing.

Study conclusions and caveats: Molecules of identical TCR sharing a barcode could underestimate highly expanded clone sizes. Clones carrying above 20 RNA copies accounted for over 98% of effector molecules, under 1% in naive cells.

This clonotype was recorded at least ten times. What it recognizes is unknown. Using a CD8+CD4-CCR7+CD45RA+ phenotype, naive CD8 T cells were sorted. TCRdb re-called the PCR reads with MiXCR, one entry per CDR3 protein. This sample has 20,000 or so distinct CDR3 sequences, with 20% to 25% found just once. CDR1 SGHAT and CDR2 FQNNGV come from the germline V gene. The V segment lost 5 bases and the J segment 0 bases; nucleotides outside the gene matches: 5. The CDR3 covers 16 residues. The specimen was naive CD8+ T cells from blood, with Jurkat cell RNA spiked in. Subset indicated: FACS-sorted CD8+CD4-CCR7+CD45RA+ naive T cells. The V gene is TRBV11-2, the J gene TRBJ2-1; 9 bases map to TRBD2. The TCR was taken from a human donor in good health. Some libraries in this study had Jurkat cell RNA spiked in. DNA of the CDR3: TGTGCCAGCAGCCCGTCTAGCGGGGCCTCCTACAATGAGCAGTTCTTC. Amino acid sequence: CASSPSSGASYNEQFF.